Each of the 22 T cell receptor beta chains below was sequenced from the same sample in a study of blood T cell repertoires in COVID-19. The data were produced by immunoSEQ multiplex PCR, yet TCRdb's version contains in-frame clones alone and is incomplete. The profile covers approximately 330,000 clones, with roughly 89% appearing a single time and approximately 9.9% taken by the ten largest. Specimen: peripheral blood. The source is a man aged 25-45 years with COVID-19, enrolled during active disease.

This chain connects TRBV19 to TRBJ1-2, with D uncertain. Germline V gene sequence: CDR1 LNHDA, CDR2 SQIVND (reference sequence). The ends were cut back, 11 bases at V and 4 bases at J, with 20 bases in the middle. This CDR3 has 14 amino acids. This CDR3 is CAAKPSEIPYGYTF. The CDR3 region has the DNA TGTGCCGCCAAGCCTTCGGAGATCCCCTATGGCTACACCTTC.

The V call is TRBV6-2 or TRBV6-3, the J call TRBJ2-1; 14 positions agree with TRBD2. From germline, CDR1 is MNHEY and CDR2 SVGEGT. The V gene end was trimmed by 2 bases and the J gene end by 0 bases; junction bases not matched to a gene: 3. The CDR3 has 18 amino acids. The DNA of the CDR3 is TGTGCCAGCAGTTACCCGACTAGCGGGGGGGTCTCCTACAATGAGCAGTTCTTC. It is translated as CASSYPTSGGVSYNEQFF.

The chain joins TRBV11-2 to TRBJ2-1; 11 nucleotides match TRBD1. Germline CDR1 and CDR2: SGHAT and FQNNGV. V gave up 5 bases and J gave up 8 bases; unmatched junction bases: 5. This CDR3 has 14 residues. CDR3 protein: CASSVGQGAYEQFF. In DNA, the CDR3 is TGTGCCAGCAGCGTCGGACAGGGGGCCTATGAGCAGTTCTTC.

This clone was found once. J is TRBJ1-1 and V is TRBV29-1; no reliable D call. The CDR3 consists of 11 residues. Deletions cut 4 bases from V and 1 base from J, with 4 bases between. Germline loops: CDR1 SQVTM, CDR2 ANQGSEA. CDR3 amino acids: CSVVRNTEAFF. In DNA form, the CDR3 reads TGCAGCGTTGTCAGGAACACTGAAGCTTTCTTT.

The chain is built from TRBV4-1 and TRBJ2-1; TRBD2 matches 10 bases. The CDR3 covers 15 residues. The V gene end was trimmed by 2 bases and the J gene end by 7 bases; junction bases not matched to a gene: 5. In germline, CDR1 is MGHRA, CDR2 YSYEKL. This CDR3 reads CASSQFEREGNEQFF. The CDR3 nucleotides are TGCGCCAGCAGCCAATTCGAGCGGGAGGGAAATGAGCAGTTCTTC.

The CDR3: CASSATGLNEQYF. The CDR3, as DNA: TGTGCCAGCAGCGCGACAGGGCTTAACGAGCAGTACTTC. V and J are TRBV5-6 and TRBJ2-7; TRBD1 matches 7 bases. Germline V CDR1 and CDR2: SGHDT, YYEEEE. The J segment lost 5 bases and the V segment lost 4 bases, leaving 6 bases of the junction unmatched. The CDR3 has 13 amino acids.

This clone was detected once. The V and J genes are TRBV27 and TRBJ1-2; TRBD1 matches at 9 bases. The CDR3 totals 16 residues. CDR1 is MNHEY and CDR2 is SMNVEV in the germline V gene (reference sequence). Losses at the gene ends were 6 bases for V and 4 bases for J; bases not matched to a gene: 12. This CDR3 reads CASRQPGQGFTYGYTF. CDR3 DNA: TGTGCCAGCAGGCAACCGGGACAGGGTTTTACCTATGGCTACACCTTC.

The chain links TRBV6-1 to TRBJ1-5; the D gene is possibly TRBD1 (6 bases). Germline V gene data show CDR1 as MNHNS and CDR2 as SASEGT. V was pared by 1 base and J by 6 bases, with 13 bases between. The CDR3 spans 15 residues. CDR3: CASSEVGAAGQPQHF. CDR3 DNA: TGTGCCAGCAGTGAAGTGGGGGCGGCTGGTCAGCCCCAGCATTTT.

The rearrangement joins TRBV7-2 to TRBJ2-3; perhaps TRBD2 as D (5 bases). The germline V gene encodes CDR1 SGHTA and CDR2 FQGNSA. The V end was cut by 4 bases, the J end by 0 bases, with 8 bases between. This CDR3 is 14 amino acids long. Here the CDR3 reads CASSWSGSTDTQYF. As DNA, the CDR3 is TGTGCCAGCAGCTGGAGCGGAAGCACAGATACGCAGTATTTT.

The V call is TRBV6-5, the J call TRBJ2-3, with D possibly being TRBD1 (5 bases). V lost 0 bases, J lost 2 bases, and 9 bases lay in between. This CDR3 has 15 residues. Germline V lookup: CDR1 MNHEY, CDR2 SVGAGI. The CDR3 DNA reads TGTGCCAGCAGTTACTCAAGGGGCCTCACAGATACGCAGTATTTT. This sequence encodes CASSYSRGLTDTQYF.

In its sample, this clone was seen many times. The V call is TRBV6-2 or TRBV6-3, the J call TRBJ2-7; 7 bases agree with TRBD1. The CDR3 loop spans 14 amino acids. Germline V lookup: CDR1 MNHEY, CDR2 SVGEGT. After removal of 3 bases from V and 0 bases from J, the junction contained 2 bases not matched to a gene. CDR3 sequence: CASSYGQASYEQYF. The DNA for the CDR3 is TGTGCCAGCAGTTATGGACAGGCCTCCTACGAGCAGTACTTC.

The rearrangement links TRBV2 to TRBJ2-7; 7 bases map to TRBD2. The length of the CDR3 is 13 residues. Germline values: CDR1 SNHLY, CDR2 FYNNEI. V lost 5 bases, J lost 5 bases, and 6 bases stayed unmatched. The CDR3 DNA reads TGTGCCAGCAGTCCGCGTGGGGGGGACGAGCAGTACTTC. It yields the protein CASSPRGGDEQYF.

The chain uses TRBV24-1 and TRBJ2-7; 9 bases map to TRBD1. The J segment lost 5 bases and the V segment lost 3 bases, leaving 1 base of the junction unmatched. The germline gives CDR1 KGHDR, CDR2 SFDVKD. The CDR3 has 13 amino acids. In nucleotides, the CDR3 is TGTGCCACCAGTGATGACAGGGGGGACGAGCAGTACTTC. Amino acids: CATSDDRGDEQYF.

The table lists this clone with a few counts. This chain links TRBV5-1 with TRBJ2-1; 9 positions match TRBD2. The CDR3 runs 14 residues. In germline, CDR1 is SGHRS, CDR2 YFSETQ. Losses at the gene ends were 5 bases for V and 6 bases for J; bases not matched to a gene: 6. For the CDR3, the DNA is TGCGCCAGCAGGTCCAGCGGGGGGTCCAATGAGCAGTTCTTC. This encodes CASRSSGGSNEQFF.

The CDR3 region is CASSGSGGASLGDTQYF. The CDR3 DNA reads as TGTGCCAGCAGCGGGAGCGGGGGGGCTTCTCTGGGAGATACGCAGTATTTT. The chain couples TRBV9 to TRBJ2-3; 10 bases are shared with TRBD2. With V trimmed by 3 bases and J by 5 bases, 12 bases remained unmatched. This CDR3 has 17 amino acids. Germline CDR1 and CDR2: SGDLS and YYNGEE.

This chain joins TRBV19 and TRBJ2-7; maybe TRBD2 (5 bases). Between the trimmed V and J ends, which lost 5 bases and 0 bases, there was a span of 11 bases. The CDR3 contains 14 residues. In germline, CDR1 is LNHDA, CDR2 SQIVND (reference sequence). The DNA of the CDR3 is TGTGCCAGTAGTCCTTCGGGATCCTCCTACGAGCAGTACTTC. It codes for CASSPSGSSYEQYF. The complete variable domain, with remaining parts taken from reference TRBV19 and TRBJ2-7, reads DGGITQSPKYLFRKEGQNVTLSCEQNLNHDAMYWYRQDPGQGLRLIYYSQIVNDFQKGDIAEGYSVSREKKESFPLTVTSAQKNPTAFYLCASSPSGSSYEQYFGPGTRLTVT.

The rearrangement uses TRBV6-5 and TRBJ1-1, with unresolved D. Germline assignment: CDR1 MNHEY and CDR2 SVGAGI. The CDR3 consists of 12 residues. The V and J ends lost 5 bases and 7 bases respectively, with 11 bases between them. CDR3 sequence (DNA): TGTGCCAGCAGTCCATCGACTTATGAAGCTTTCTTT. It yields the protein CASSPSTYEAFF.

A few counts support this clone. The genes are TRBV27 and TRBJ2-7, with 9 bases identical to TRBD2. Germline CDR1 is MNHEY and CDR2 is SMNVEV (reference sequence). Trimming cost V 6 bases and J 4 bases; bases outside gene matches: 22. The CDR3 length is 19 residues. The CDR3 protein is CASSVLKASGKKRRYEQYF. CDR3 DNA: TGTGCCAGCAGCGTTCTTAAGGCTAGCGGGAAGAAAAGGCGGTACGAGCAGTACTTC.

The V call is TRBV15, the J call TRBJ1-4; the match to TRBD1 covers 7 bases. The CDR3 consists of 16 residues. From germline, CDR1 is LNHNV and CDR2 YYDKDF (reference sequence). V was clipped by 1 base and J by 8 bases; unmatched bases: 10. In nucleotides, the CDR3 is TGTGCCACCAGCAGAGCCCCTGGACAGGTGGAGGAAAAACTGTTTTTT. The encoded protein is CATSRAPGQVEEKLFF.

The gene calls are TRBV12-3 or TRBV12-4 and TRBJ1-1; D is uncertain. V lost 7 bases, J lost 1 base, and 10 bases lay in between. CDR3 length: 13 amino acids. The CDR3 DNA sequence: TGTGCCAGCACTCAACAGCAGAACACTGAAGCTTTCTTT. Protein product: CASTQQQNTEAFF.

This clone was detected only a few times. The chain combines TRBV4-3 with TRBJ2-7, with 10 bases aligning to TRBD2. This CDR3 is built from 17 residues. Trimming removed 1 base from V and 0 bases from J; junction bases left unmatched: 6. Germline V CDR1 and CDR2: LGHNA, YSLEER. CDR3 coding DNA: TGCGCCAGCAGCCAAGGGGCTAGCGGGGGAAACTCCTACGAGCAGTACTTC. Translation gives CASSQGASGGNSYEQYF.

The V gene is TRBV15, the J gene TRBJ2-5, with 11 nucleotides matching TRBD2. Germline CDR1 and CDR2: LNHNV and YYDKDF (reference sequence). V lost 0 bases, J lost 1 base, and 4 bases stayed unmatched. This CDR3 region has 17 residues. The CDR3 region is CATSRDLSGGGQETQYF. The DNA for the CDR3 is TGTGCCACCAGCAGAGATCTTAGCGGGGGGGGCCAAGAGACCCAGTACTTC.